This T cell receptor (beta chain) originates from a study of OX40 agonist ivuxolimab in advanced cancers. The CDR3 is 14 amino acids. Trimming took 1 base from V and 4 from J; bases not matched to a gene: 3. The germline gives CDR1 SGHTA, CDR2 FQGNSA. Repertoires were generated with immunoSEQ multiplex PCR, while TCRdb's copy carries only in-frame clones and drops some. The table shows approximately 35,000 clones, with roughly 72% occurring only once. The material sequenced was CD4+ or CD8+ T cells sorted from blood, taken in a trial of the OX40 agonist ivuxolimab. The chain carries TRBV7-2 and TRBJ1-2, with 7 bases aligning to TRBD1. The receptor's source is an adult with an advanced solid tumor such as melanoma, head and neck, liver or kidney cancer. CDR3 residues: CASSLVRGGYGYTF. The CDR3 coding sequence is TGTGCCAGCAGCTTAGTCAGGGGGGGCTATGGCTACACCTTC.